The rows below give T cell receptor beta chains drawn from one sample of a study of cytomegalovirus exposure and HLA in healthy donors. Some clones are missing from TCRdb's copy, which holds only in-frame ones; the method was immunoSEQ multiplex PCR. The sample lists some 140,000 clones; approximately 90% were seen once. Sequencing used PBMCs. All receptors come from a woman in her twenties or thirties in good health and CMV-seropositive. Both conserved end residues are part of each CDR3. The D gene is left open where the match is weak. Some rows have no size entry. The others give once, few or many, or a class for an expanded clone.

clone_size: -; v_call: TRBV27; j_call: TRBJ2-7; d_call: TRBD2; cdr3_nt: TGTGCCAGCAGTCCTACCGGGACTAGCGTACGCGAGCAGTACTTC; cdr3_aa: CASSPTGTSVREQYF
clone_size: once; v_call: TRBV9; j_call: TRBJ2-7; d_call: TRBD2; cdr3_nt: TGTGCCAGCAGCGTAGGTGGACTAGCGGGCTACGAGCAGTACTTC; cdr3_aa: CASSVGGLAGYEQYF
clone_size: -; v_call: TRBV2; j_call: TRBJ2-2; d_call: -; cdr3_nt: TGTGCCAGCAAGACGACGACGCGGGGCACCGGGGAGCTGTTTTTT; cdr3_aa: CASKTTTRGTGELFF
clone_size: -; v_call: TRBV5-4; j_call: TRBJ2-6; d_call: TRBD1; cdr3_nt: TGTGCCACTCGGGACAGGGAACTGTCTGGGGCCAACGTCCTGACTTTC; cdr3_aa: CATRDRELSGANVLTF
clone_size: -; v_call: TRBV7-2; j_call: TRBJ2-1; d_call: TRBD2; cdr3_nt: TGTGCCAGCAGCAAGGGACTAGTTACTGAGCAGTTCTTC; cdr3_aa: CASSKGLVTEQFF
clone_size: -; v_call: TRBV4-1; j_call: TRBJ2-7; d_call: TRBD2; cdr3_nt: TGCGCCAGCAGCCAAGTAGGGAGGGACCGACGGTACGAGCAGTACTTC; cdr3_aa: CASSQVGRDRRYEQYF
clone_size: -; v_call: TRBV5-1; j_call: TRBJ2-3; d_call: TRBD1; cdr3_nt: TGCGCCAGCAGCTCGACAGGGATGGACACAGATACGCAGTATTTT; cdr3_aa: CASSSTGMDTDTQYF
clone_size: -; v_call: TRBV19; j_call: TRBJ2-7; d_call: TRBD2; cdr3_nt: TGTGCCAGTAGTATCGATATAGCGGGGGGTAGCTACGAGCAGTACTTC; cdr3_aa: CASSIDIAGGSYEQYF
clone_size: -; v_call: TRBV27; j_call: TRBJ1-5; d_call: TRBD1; cdr3_nt: TGTGCCAGCAGTTCCTACTCCGACAGGGGGCTGCAGCCCCAGCATTTT; cdr3_aa: CASSSYSDRGLQPQHF
clone_size: -; v_call: TRBV2; j_call: TRBJ1-5; d_call: -; cdr3_nt: TGTGCCAGCAGTACAGGGATCAATCAGCCCCAGCATTTT; cdr3_aa: CASSTGINQPQHF
clone_size: -; v_call: TRBV5-1; j_call: TRBJ2-7; d_call: -; cdr3_nt: TGCGCCAGCAGCCACCCGGACAGTGCCTACGAGCAGTACTTC; cdr3_aa: CASSHPDSAYEQYF
clone_size: -; v_call: TRBV28; j_call: TRBJ1-1; d_call: -; cdr3_nt: TGTGCCAGCAGTTTGGGTGGGGGCAGGAGCACTGAAGCTTTCTTT; cdr3_aa: CASSLGGGRSTEAFF
clone_size: -; v_call: TRBV6-1; j_call: TRBJ2-7; d_call: TRBD1; cdr3_nt: TGTGCCAGCAGTGAAGGGGAGGGACAGGGCAGGGTATACGAGCAGTACTTC; cdr3_aa: CASSEGEGQGRVYEQYF
clone_size: -; v_call: TRBV6-1; j_call: TRBJ2-3; d_call: TRBD2; cdr3_nt: TGTGCCAGCAGTGAAGCGGTAGCGGGCGGAGATCCAGATACGCAGTATTTT; cdr3_aa: CASSEAVAGGDPDTQYF
clone_size: -; v_call: TRBV5-1; j_call: TRBJ2-2; d_call: -; cdr3_nt: TGCGCCAGCAGCTTCGGACAGATCACCGGGGAGCTGTTTTTT; cdr3_aa: CASSFGQITGELFF
clone_size: -; v_call: TRBV9; j_call: TRBJ2-7; d_call: TRBD2; cdr3_nt: TGTGCCAGCAGCGTAGGGTCCAGCAGCGGGAGCTCCTACGAGCAGTACTTC; cdr3_aa: CASSVGSSSGSSYEQYF
clone_size: -; v_call: TRBV7-9; j_call: TRBJ1-1; d_call: -; cdr3_nt: TGTGCCAGCAGCTTTAGTAGCGCAGGCCGCACTGAAGCTTTCTTT; cdr3_aa: CASSFSSAGRTEAFF
clone_size: -; v_call: TRBV7-8; j_call: TRBJ2-7; d_call: TRBD2; cdr3_nt: TGTGCCAGCAGCACCTTAGCGGGAGGGATCTACGAGCAGTACTTC; cdr3_aa: CASSTLAGGIYEQYF
clone_size: -; v_call: TRBV7-9; j_call: TRBJ1-1; d_call: -; cdr3_nt: TGTGCCAGCAGCTTAGGAGCTTCTAACACTGAAGCTTTCTTT; cdr3_aa: CASSLGASNTEAFF
clone_size: -; v_call: TRBV28; j_call: TRBJ1-4; d_call: TRBD1; cdr3_nt: TGTGCCAGCAGTTTATTTGGTGGGACAGGGCATACCCCTAATGAAAAACTGTTTTTT; cdr3_aa: CASSLFGGTGHTPNEKLFF
clone_size: once; v_call: TRBV5-1; j_call: TRBJ1-2; d_call: -; cdr3_nt: TGCGCCAGCAGCTTGGGCCCCCAGTCTGCGAGGGAGGGCTACACCTTC; cdr3_aa: CASSLGPQSAREGYTF
clone_size: -; v_call: TRBV4-2; j_call: TRBJ2-5; d_call: TRBD1; cdr3_nt: TGTGCCAGCAGCCCTGACAGGGGAGAGACCCAGTACTTC; cdr3_aa: CASSPDRGETQYF
clone_size: -; v_call: TRBV6-5; j_call: TRBJ2-7; d_call: TRBD1; cdr3_nt: TGTGCCAGCGCGACAGGGACATCCTACGAGCAGTACTTC; cdr3_aa: CASATGTSYEQYF
clone_size: once; v_call: TRBV11-2; j_call: TRBJ2-1; d_call: -; cdr3_nt: TGTGCCAGCAGCCCTAATTATTACCCCCCCGATGAGCAGTTCTTC; cdr3_aa: CASSPNYYPPDEQFF
clone_size: -; v_call: TRBV27; j_call: TRBJ2-1; d_call: -; cdr3_nt: TGTGCCAGCAGTTTAGCGGGCAACAATGAGCAGTTCTTC; cdr3_aa: CASSLAGNNEQFF
clone_size: -; v_call: TRBV2; j_call: TRBJ1-2; d_call: -; cdr3_nt: TGTGCCAGCATCACGTTCCCAGGGCCCTATGGCTACACCTTC; cdr3_aa: CASITFPGPYGYTF
clone_size: -; v_call: TRBV5-1; j_call: TRBJ2-1; d_call: TRBD2; cdr3_nt: TGCGCCAGCAGTTCCGGGACTAGCGTGAACAATGAGCAGTTCTTC; cdr3_aa: CASSSGTSVNNEQFF
clone_size: -; v_call: TRBV2; j_call: TRBJ1-4; d_call: TRBD1; cdr3_nt: TGTGCCAGCGGCCGGGACAGGGGGACTAATGAAAAACTGTTTTTT; cdr3_aa: CASGRDRGTNEKLFF
clone_size: -; v_call: TRBV5-1; j_call: TRBJ2-5; d_call: -; cdr3_nt: TGCGCCAGCAGCTTGGCGGCAGGCCAAGAGACCCAGTACTTC; cdr3_aa: CASSLAAGQETQYF
clone_size: -; v_call: TRBV7-9; j_call: TRBJ2-5; d_call: -; cdr3_nt: TGTGCCAGCAGGGTGGGGGCCCAAGAGACCCAGTACTTC; cdr3_aa: CASRVGAQETQYF
clone_size: -; v_call: TRBV4-1; j_call: TRBJ2-6; d_call: -; cdr3_nt: TGCGCCAGCAGCCAAGCCACGCTAATCCCCGGGGCCAACGTCCTGACTTTC; cdr3_aa: CASSQATLIPGANVLTF
clone_size: -; v_call: TRBV5-1; j_call: TRBJ2-4; d_call: -; cdr3_nt: TGCGCCAGCAGACCCACAGGCGCCAAAAACATTCAGTACTTC; cdr3_aa: CASRPTGAKNIQYF
clone_size: -; v_call: TRBV28; j_call: TRBJ2-1; d_call: TRBD2; cdr3_nt: TGTGCCAGCAGAATGCCGGGACTAGCGGACCCCATCCGGATGCTCTTC; cdr3_aa: CASRMPGLADPIRMLF
clone_size: -; v_call: TRBV7-9; j_call: TRBJ1-4; d_call: TRBD1; cdr3_nt: TGTGCCAGCAGCTCGGACAGGCTGAATGAAAAACTGTTTTTT; cdr3_aa: CASSSDRLNEKLFF
clone_size: -; v_call: TRBV7-8; j_call: TRBJ2-7; d_call: -; cdr3_nt: TGTGCCAGCAGCCCACTGGTGGTAGTTTACGAGCAGTACTTC; cdr3_aa: CASSPLVVVYEQYF
clone_size: -; v_call: TRBV9; j_call: TRBJ2-2; d_call: TRBD2; cdr3_nt: TGTGCCAGCAGCGCCCCTAGCGGGAGCGGGGAGCTGTTTTTT; cdr3_aa: CASSAPSGSGELFF
clone_size: -; v_call: TRBV5-1; j_call: TRBJ2-5; d_call: TRBD2; cdr3_nt: TGCGCCAGCAGCTTTAGCGGGGGCCCGAGGGAGACCCAGTACTTC; cdr3_aa: CASSFSGGPRETQYF
clone_size: -; v_call: TRBV28; j_call: TRBJ2-3; d_call: TRBD1; cdr3_nt: TGTGCCAGCACCCCCGGGACAGTGACAGATACGCAGTATTTT; cdr3_aa: CASTPGTVTDTQYF
clone_size: -; v_call: TRBV4-1; j_call: TRBJ1-6; d_call: -; cdr3_nt: TGCGCCAGCAGCCAAGGACTGGTGATAGCGAATTCACCCCTCCACTTT; cdr3_aa: CASSQGLVIANSPLHF
clone_size: -; v_call: TRBV25-1; j_call: TRBJ1-1; d_call: -; cdr3_nt: TGTGCCAGCACCACTCGGACTGAAGCTTTCTTT; cdr3_aa: CASTTRTEAFF
clone_size: -; v_call: TRBV28; j_call: TRBJ1-2; d_call: TRBD1; cdr3_nt: TGTGCCAGCAGGGCGACAGGGAACTATGGCTACACCTTC; cdr3_aa: CASRATGNYGYTF
clone_size: -; v_call: TRBV18; j_call: TRBJ2-2; d_call: TRBD1; cdr3_nt: TGTGCCAGCTCACCGGGACAGCCCACCGGGGAGCTGTTTTTT; cdr3_aa: CASSPGQPTGELFF
clone_size: -; v_call: TRBV2; j_call: TRBJ1-2; d_call: -; cdr3_nt: TGTGCCAGCAGCGTGGGGACGTCCGGGAGGTATGGCTACACCTTC; cdr3_aa: CASSVGTSGRYGYTF
clone_size: -; v_call: TRBV7-9; j_call: TRBJ2-1; d_call: TRBD1; cdr3_nt: TGTGCCAGCAGCCCATTGACAGGGGTAGGCAATGAGCAGTTCTTC; cdr3_aa: CASSPLTGVGNEQFF